A selection of T cell receptor beta chains follows, all from one sample in a study of CD8+ T cells in alopecia areata. Profiled with immunoSEQ multiplex PCR; TCRdb holds only in-frame clones, not every one. Of 50,000 to 70,000 clones listed, about 44% are singletons. Sequences were obtained from NKG2D-low CD8+ T cells sorted from blood. The receptor source for this set is a human donor with alopecia areata. Each CDR3 is given with its conserved first and last residue. A D gene is named only where the DNA matches it firmly. Not all rows give a size; the values are once, few, many and, for expanded clones, a class.

TRBV7-2	TRBD2	TRBJ2-7	NA	TGTGCCAGCAGCTCCCGACTAGCGGGAGTATTATACGAGCAGTACTTC	CASSSRLAGVLYEQYF
TRBV6-4	NA	TRBJ1-1	many	TGTGCCAGCAGGCCCGGCGGGGACAACACTGAAGCTTTCTTT	CASRPGGDNTEAFF
TRBV29-1	TRBD2	TRBJ2-1	NA	TGCAGCGTCGGGACTAGCGGACCCTACAATGAGCAGTTCTTC	CSVGTSGPYNEQFF
TRBV21-1	NA	TRBJ2-3	few	TGTGCCAGCAGCGAGAGGTGTCAGCCAGATACGCAGTATTTT	CASSERCQPDTQYF
TRBV14	NA	TRBJ2-7	few	TGTGCCAGCAGCCTTACAGGAGACTCCTACGAGCAGTACTTC	CASSLTGDSYEQYF
TRBV27	NA	TRBJ2-7	NA	TGTGCCAGCAGTACTGGGATCACCTACGAGCAGTACTTC	CASSTGITYEQYF
TRBV30	NA	TRBJ2-4	NA	TGTGCCTGGAGCTCGGACGTGGACATTCAGTACTTC	CAWSSDVDIQYF
TRBV7-9	TRBD2	TRBJ2-7	few	TGTGCCAGCAGCCCGTCCACTAGCGGGAGTTCCCACGAGCAGTACTTC	CASSPSTSGSSHEQYF
TRBV7-9	NA	TRBJ2-3	NA	TGTGCCAGCAGCTTTGGCGGAACCACAGATACGCAGTATTTT	CASSFGGTTDTQYF
TRBV6-5	NA	TRBJ2-3	NA	TGTGCCAGCAGTTACAGCAGAGGGGGAAATACGCAGTATTTT	CASSYSRGGNTQYF
TRBV27	NA	TRBJ2-4	NA	TGTGCCAGCCGCCCGACGCCAGGGGCAAACATTCAGTACTTC	CASRPTPGANIQYF
TRBV30	NA	TRBJ2-7	NA	TGTGCCTGGATTAAACCACAGGGTTCCTACGAGCAGTACTTC	CAWIKPQGSYEQYF
TRBV2	TRBD2	TRBJ2-1	few	TGTGCCAGCAGCCTACTAGCGGGTGCCTACAATGAGCAGTTCTTC	CASSLLAGAYNEQFF
TRBV6-5	NA	TRBJ2-7	few	TGTGCCAGCAGTTTGTCCTGGGGTAGGCCCTACGAGCAGTACTTC	CASSLSWGRPYEQYF
TRBV30	TRBD1	TRBJ2-7	NA	TGTGCCTTGGACAGGGACTACGAGCAGTACTTC	CALDRDYEQYF
TRBV9	TRBD2	TRBJ2-7	NA	TGTGCCAGCAGCGTGGGACTAGCGGGAGTTGACGAGCAGTACTTC	CASSVGLAGVDEQYF
TRBV29-1	NA	TRBJ1-1	few	TGCAGCGTTGAAGATTGGACGAACACTGAAGCTTTCTTT	CSVEDWTNTEAFF
TRBV29-1	NA	TRBJ2-1	NA	TGCAGCGCTATCCCCATCACTGTAGCGTGGGAGCAGTTCTTC	CSAIPITVAWEQFF
TRBV7-9	NA	TRBJ1-2	few	TGTGCCAGCAGCTCCCCTAGGACCGTAATCTATGGCTACACCTTC	CASSSPRTVIYGYTF
TRBV6-6	NA	TRBJ2-7	NA	TGTGCCAGCAAAGGATCTTCCTACGAGCAGTACTTC	CASKGSSYEQYF
TRBV10-3	TRBD1	TRBJ2-2	few	TGTGCCATCAGTGATGGGACAGGGCTCACCGGGGAGCTGTTTTTT	CAISDGTGLTGELFF
TRBV7-8	NA	TRBJ2-7	few	TGTGCCAGCAGCCCCGGGTCCCCGGAGAAGCAGTACTTC	CASSPGSPEKQYF
TRBV29-1	NA	TRBJ2-2	NA	TGCAGCGTCCAGGAGGGCGCCGGGGAGCTGTTTTTT	CSVQEGAGELFF
TRBV4-1	TRBD1	TRBJ2-2	NA	TGCGCCAGCAGCCTCGGACAGGCCACCGGGGAGCTGTTTTTT	CASSLGQATGELFF
TRBV27	TRBD1	TRBJ2-3	NA	TGTGCCAGCAGGACAGGGGCGGTTACAGATACGCAGTATTTT	CASRTGAVTDTQYF
TRBV5-4	NA	TRBJ2-3	NA	TGTGCCAGCAGCTTCCGGACGACCAGCACAGATACGCAGTATTTT	CASSFRTTSTDTQYF
TRBV7-9	NA	TRBJ2-7	few	TGTGCCAGCAGCCTAAAGGGCGAGTACGAGCAGTACTTC	CASSLKGEYEQYF
TRBV7-9	TRBD2	TRBJ2-7	few	TGTGCCAGCAGCTTGGGAGCGGGGAATTCGTACGAGCAGTACTTC	CASSLGAGNSYEQYF
TRBV14	NA	TRBJ2-7	NA	TGTGCCAGCAGCCAATGGCTCCCTCCAGCCGAGCAGTACTTC	CASSQWLPPAEQYF
TRBV28	NA	TRBJ2-7	few	TGTGCCAGCAGTTTATTAGCTGGCGAGCAGTACTTC	CASSLLAGEQYF
TRBV19	NA	TRBJ2-3	many	TGTGCCAGTAGTTTCGATACAGGCGGGCGGGGCACAGATACGCAGTATTTT	CASSFDTGGRGTDTQYF
TRBV14	NA	TRBJ1-2	few	TGTGCCAGCAGCCAAACTCCGGGAGTAGGCTACACCTTC	CASSQTPGVGYTF
TRBV9	TRBD2	TRBJ2-5	NA	TGTGCCAGCAGCTCGCAGATCAGCGGGGGGGCAAGGGAGACCCAGTACTTC	CASSSQISGGARETQYF
TRBV27	TRBD1	TRBJ2-3	NA	TGTGCCAGCAGACCCATAGGGACAGGGAGGGGAGATACGCAGTATTTT	CASRPIGTGRGDTQYF
TRBV7-9	NA	TRBJ1-2	NA	TGTGCCAGCAGCTTAGTGGTAGTTAACTATGGCTACACCTTC	CASSLVVVNYGYTF
TRBV27	NA	TRBJ2-1	once	TGTGCCAGCAGTCCCAGGGTTCGCGGCAATGAGCAGTTCTTC	CASSPRVRGNEQFF
TRBV30	NA	TRBJ2-7	NA	TGTGCCTGGGGAGACAGGTCCGAGCAGTACTTC	CAWGDRSEQYF
TRBV29-1	NA	TRBJ1-1	NA	TGCAGCGTTGAATCGGAGCAACCGGGTGAAGCTTTCTTT	CSVESEQPGEAFF
TRBV7-9	NA	TRBJ2-7	few	TGTGCCAGCAGCTTGAGTGGTGGCACCTACTACGAGCAGTACTTC	CASSLSGGTYYEQYF
TRBV4-3	NA	TRBJ2-3	many	TGCGCCAGCAGCCAAGATCCAGGGTCGGGCACAGATACGCAGTATTTT	CASSQDPGSGTDTQYF
TRBV9	NA	TRBJ2-3	NA	TGTGCCAGCAGCCCAGCGGAAGATACGCAGTATTTT	CASSPAEDTQYF